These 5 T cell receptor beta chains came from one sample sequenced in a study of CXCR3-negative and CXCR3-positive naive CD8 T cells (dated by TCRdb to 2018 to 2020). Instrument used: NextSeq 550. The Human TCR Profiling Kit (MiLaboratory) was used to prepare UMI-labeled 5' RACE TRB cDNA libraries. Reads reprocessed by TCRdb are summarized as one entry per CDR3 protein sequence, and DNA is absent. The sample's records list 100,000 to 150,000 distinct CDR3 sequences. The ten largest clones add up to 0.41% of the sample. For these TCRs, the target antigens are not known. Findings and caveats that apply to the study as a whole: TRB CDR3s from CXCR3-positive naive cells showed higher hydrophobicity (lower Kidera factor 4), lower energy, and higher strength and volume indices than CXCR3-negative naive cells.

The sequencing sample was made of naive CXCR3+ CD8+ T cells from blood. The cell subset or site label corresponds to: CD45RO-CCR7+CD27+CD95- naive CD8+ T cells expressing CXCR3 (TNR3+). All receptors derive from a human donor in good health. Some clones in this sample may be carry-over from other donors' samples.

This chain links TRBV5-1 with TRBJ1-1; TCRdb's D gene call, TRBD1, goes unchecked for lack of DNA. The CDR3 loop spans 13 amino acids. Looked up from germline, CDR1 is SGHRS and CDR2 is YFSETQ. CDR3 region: CASSGGASGGAFF.

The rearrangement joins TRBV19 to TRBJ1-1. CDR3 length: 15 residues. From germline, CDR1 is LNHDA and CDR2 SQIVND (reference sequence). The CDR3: CASSIGRSGGTEAFF.

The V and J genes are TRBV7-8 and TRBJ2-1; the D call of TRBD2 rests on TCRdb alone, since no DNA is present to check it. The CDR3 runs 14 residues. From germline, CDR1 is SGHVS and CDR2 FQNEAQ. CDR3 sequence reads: CASSAPGLYNEQFF.

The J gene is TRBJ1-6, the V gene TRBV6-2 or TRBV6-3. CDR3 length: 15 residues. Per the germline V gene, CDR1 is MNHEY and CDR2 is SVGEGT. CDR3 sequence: CASSIWRTENSPLHF.

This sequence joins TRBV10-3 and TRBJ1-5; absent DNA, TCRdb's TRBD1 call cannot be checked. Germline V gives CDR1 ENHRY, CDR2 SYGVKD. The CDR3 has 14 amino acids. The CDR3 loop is CAISETGGNQPQHF.